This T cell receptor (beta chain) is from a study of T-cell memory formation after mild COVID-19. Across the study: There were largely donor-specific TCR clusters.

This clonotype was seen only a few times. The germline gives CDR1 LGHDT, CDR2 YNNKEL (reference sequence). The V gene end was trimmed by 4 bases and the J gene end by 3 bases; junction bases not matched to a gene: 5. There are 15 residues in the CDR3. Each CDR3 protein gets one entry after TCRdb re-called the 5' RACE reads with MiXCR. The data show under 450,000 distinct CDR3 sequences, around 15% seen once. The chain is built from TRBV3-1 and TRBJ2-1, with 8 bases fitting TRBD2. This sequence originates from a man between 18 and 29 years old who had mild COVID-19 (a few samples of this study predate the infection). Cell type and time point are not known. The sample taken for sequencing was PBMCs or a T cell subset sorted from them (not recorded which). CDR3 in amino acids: CASSPSGGRYNEQFF. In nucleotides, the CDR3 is TGTGCCAGCAGCCCGAGCGGGGGCCGCTACAATGAGCAGTTCTTC.